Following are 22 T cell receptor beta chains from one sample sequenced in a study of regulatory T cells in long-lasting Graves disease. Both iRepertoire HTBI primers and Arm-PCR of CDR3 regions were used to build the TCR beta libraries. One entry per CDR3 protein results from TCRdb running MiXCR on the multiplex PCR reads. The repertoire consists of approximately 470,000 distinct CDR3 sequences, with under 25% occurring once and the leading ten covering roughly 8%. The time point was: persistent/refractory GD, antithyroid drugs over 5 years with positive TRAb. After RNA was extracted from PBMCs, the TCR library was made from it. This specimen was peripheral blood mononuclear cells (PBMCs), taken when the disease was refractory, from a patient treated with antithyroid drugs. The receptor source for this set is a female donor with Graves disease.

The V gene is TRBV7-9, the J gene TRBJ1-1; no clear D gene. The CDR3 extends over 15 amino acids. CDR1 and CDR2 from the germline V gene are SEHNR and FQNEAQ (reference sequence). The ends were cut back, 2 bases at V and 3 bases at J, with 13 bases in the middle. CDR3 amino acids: CASSLSGGRYTEAFF. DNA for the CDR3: TGTGCCAGCAGCTTATCCGGTGGGAGGTACACTGAAGCTTTCTTT.

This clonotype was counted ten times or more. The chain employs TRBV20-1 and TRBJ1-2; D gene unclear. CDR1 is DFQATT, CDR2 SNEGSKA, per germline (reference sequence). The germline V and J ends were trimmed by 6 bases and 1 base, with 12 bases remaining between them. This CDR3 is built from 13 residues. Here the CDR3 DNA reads TGCAGTGCATACAGAGATCTTAACTATGGCTACACCTTC. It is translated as CSAYRDLNYGYTF.

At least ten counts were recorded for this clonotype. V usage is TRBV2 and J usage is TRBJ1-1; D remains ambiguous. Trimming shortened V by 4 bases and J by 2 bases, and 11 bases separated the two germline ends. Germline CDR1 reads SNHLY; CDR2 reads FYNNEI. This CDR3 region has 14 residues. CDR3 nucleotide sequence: TGTGCCAGCAGTGTTGAGACGGTAAACACTGAAGCTTTCTTT. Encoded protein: CASSVETVNTEAFF.

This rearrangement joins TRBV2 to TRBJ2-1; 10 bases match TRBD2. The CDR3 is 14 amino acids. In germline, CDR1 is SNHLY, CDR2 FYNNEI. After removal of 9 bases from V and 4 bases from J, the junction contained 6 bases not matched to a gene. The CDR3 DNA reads TGTGCCAGGGCTCTAGCGGGAGTATACAATGAGCAGTTCTTC. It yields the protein CARALAGVYNEQFF.

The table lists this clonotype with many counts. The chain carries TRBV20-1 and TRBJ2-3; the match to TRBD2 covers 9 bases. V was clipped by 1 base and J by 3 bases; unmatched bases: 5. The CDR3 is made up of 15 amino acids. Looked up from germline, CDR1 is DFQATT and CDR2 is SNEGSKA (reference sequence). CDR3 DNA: TGCAGTGCTAGAGGACGCGGGAGGGGGACAGATACGCAGTATTTT. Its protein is CSARGRGRGTDTQYF.

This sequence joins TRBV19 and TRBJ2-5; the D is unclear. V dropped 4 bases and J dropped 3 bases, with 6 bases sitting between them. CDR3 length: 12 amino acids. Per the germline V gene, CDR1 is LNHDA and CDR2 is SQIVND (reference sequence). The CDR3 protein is CASSNLEETQYF. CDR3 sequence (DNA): TGTGCCAGTAGTAACCTGGAAGAGACCCAGTACTTC.

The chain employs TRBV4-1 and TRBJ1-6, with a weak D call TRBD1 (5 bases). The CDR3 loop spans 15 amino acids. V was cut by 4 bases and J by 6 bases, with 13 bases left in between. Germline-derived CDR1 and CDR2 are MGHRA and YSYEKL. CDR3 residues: CASSPGTFLNSPLHF. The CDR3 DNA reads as TGCGCCAGCAGCCCCGGGACCTTCCTTAATTCACCCCTCCACTTT.

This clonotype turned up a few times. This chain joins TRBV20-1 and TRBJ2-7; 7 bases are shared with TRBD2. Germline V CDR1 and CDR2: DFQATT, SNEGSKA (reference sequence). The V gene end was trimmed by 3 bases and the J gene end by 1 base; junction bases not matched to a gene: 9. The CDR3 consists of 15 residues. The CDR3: CSARPLAGVSYEQYF. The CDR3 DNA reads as TGCAGTGCTAGGCCCCTGGCGGGAGTTTCCTACGAGCAGTACTTC.

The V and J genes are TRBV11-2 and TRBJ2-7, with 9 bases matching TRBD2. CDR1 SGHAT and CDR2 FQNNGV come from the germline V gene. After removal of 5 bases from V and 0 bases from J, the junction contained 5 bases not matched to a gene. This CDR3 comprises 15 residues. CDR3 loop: CASSAGGYSSYEQYF. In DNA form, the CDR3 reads TGTGCCAGCAGCGCGGGGGGGTATAGCTCCTACGAGCAGTACTTC. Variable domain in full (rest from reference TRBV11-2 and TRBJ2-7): EAGVAQSPRYKIIEKRQSVAFWCNPISGHATLYWYQQILGQGPKLLIQFQNNGVVDDSQLPKDRFSAERLKGVDSTLKIQPAKLEDSAVYLCASSAGGYSSYEQYFGPGTRLTVT.

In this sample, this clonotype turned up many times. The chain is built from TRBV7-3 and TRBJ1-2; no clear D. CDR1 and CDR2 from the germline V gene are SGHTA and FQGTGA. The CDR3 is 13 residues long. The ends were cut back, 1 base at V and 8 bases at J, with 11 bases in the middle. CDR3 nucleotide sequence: TGTGCCAGCAGCTTAAGCGGACTCCTGGGCTACACCTTC. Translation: CASSLSGLLGYTF.

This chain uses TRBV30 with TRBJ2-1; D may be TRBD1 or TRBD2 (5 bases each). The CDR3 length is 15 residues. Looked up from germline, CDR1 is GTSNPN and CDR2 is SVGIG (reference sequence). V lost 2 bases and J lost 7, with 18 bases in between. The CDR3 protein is CAWSYGTAQRNEQFF. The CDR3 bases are TGTGCCTGGAGTTACGGGACGGCGCAACGGAATGAGCAGTTCTTC.

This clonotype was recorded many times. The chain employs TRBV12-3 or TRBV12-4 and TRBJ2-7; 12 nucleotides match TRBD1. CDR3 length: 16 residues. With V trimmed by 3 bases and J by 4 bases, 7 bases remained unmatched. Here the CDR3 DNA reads TGTGCCAGCAGTTTGACCACGGGACAGGGGGCTTACGAGCAGTACTTC. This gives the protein CASSLTTGQGAYEQYF.

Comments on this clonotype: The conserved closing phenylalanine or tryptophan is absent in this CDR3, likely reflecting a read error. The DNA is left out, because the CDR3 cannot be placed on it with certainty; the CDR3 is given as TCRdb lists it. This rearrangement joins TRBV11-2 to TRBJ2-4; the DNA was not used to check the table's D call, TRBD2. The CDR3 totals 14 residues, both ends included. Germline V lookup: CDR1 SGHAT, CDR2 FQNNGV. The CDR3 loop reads CASSDILYGQYFGP.

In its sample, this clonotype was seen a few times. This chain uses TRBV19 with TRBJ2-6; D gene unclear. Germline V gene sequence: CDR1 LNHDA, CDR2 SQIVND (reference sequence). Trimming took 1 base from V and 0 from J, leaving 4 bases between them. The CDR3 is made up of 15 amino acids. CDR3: CASSIGDSGANVLTF. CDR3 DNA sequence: TGTGCCAGTAGTATAGGGGACTCTGGGGCCAACGTCCTGACTTTC.

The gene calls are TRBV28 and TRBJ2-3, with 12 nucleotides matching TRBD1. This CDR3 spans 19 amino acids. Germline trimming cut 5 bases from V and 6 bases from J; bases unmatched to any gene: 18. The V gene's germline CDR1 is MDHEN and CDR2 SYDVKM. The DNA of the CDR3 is TGTGCCAGCAGTCCCCTTTTTCGGCGGGGACAGGGGGCGAGGGATACGCAGTATTTT. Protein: CASSPLFRRGQGARDTQYF.

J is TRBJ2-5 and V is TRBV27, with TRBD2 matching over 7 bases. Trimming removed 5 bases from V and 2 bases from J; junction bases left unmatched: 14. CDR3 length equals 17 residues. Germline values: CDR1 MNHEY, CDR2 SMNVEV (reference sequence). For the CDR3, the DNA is TGTGCCAGCAGTCCCCAGACCCTAGCGGAGTCTCAAGAGACCCAGTACTTC. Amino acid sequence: CASSPQTLAESQETQYF.

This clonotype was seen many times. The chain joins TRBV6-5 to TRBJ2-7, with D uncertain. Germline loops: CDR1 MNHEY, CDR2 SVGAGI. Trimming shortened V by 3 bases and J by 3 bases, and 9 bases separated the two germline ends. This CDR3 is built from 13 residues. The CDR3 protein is CASSYQVYYEQYF. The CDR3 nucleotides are TGTGCCAGCAGTTATCAGGTTTACTACGAGCAGTACTTC.

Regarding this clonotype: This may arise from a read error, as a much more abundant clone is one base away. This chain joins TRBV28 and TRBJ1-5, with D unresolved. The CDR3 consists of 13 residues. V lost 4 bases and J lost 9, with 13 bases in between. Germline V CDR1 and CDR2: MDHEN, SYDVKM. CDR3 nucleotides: TGTGCCAGCAGTTCCGGGTTCGAACGGCCCCAGCATTTT. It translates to CASSSGFERPQHF.

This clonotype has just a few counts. The CDR3 reads CASSPLRGGTEAFF. The CDR3 DNA reads TGTGCCAGCAGTCCCCTTCGGGGGGGAACTGAAGCTTTCTTT. The chain has TRBV27 and TRBJ1-1; weak D call: TRBD1 (5 bases). The CDR3 contains 14 residues. Per the germline V gene, CDR1 is MNHEY and CDR2 is SMNVEV (reference sequence). V shed 5 bases and J shed 5 bases, with 15 bases lying between them.

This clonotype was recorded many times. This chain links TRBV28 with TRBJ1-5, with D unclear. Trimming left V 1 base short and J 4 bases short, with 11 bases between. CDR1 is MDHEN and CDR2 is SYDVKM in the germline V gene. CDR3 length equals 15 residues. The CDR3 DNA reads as TGTGCCAGCAGTTTATCCGGGGTGTGGAATCAGCCCCAGCATTTT. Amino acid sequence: CASSLSGVWNQPQHF.

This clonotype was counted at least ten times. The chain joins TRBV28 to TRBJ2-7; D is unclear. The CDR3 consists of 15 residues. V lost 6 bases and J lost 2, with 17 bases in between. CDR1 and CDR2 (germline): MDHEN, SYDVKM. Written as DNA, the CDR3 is TGTGCCAGCAGCGGCCGGTCGAGAGTGCCCTACGAGCAGTACTTC. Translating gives CASSGRSRVPYEQYF.

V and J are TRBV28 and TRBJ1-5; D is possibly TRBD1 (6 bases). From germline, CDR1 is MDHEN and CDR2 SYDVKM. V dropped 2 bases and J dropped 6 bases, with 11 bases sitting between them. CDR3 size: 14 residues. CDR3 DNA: TGTGCCAGCAGTTTACGAGCAGGGGTTCAGCCCCAGCATTTT. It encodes CASSLRAGVQPQHF.